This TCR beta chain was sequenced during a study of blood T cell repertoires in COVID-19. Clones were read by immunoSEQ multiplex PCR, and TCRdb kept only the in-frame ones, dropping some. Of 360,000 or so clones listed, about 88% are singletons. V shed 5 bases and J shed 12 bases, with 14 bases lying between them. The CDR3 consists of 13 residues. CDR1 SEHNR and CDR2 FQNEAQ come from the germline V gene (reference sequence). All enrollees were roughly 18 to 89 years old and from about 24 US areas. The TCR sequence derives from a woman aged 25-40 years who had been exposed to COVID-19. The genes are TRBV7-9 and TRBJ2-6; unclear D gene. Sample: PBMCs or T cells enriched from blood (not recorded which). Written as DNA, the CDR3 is TGTGCCAGCAGCCTGGCCCTCTTTGGCGTCCTGACTTTC. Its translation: CASSLALFGVLTF. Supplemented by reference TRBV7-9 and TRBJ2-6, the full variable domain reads DTGVSQNPRHKITKRGQNVTFRCDPISEHNRLYWYRQTLGQGPEFLTYFQNEAQLEKSRLLSDRFSAERPKGSFSTLEIQRTEQGDSAMYLCASSLALFGVLTFGAGSRLTVL.